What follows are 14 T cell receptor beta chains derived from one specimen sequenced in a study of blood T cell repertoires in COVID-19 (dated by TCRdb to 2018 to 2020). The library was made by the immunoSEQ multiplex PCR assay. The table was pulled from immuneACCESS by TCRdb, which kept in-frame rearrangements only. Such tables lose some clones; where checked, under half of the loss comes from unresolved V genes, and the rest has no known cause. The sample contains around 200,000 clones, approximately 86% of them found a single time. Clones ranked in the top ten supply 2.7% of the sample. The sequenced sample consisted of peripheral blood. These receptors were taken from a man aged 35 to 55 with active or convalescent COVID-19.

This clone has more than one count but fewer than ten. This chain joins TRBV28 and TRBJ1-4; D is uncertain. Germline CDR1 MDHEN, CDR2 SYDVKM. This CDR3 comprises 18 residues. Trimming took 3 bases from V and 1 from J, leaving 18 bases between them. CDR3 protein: CASSFRSVGSLTNEKLFF. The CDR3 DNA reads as TGTGCCAGCAGTTTTAGAAGTGTAGGGAGCTTAACTAATGAAAAACTGTTTTTT.

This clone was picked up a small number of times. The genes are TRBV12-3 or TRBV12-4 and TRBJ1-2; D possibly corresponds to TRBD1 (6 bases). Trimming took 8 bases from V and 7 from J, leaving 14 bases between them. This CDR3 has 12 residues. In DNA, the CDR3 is TGTGCCAGCTGGGACGTCAGGGGTGGCTACACCTTC. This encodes CASWDVRGGYTF.

The CDR3 loop is CASSIGTDSNQPQHF. The CDR3 nucleotides are TGTGCCAGCAGCATCGGGACTGATAGCAATCAGCCCCAGCATTTT. The rearrangement links TRBV5-6 to TRBJ1-5; weak D call: TRBD1 (5 bases). V lost 4 bases to trimming and J lost 0 bases, with 11 bases between them. From germline, CDR1 is SGHDT and CDR2 YYEEEE. The CDR3 covers 15 residues. The whole variable domain, remainder taken from reference TRBV5-6 and TRBJ1-5, is DAGVTQSPTHLIKTRGQQVTLRCSPKSGHDTVSWYQQALGQGPQFIFQYYEEEERQRGNFPDRFSGHQFPNYSSELNVNALLLGDSALYLCASSIGTDSNQPQHFGDGTRLSIL.

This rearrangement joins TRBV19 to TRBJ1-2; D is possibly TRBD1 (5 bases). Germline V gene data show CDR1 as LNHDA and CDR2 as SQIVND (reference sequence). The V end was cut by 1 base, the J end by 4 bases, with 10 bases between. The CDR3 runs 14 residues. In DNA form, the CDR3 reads TGTGCCAGTAGTATAGGGGGGGGAGCCTATGGCTACACCTTC. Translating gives CASSIGGGAYGYTF.

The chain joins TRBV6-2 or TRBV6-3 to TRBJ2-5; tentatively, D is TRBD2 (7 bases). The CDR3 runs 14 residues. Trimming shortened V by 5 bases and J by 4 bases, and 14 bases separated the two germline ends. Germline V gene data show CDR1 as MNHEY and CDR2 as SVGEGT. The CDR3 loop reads CASSETGGGETQYF. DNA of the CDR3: TGTGCCAGCAGTGAGACGGGGGGCGGAGAGACCCAGTACTTC.

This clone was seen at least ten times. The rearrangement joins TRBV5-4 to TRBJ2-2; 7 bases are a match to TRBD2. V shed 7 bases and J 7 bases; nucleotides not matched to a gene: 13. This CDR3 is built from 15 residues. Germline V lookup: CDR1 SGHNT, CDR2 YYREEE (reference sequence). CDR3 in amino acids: CASGGGPGRGGELFF. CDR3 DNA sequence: TGTGCCAGCGGCGGGGGACCAGGGCGTGGCGGGGAGCTGTTTTTT.

The CDR3 sequence: CASSLIASTNEKLFF. The CDR3 DNA sequence: TGTGCCAGCAGTTTAATAGCAAGCACTAATGAAAAACTGTTTTTT. This chain connects TRBV28 to TRBJ1-4; D not certain. The CDR3 consists of 15 residues. V lost 2 bases to trimming and J lost 2 bases, with 9 bases between them. Germline CDR1 reads MDHEN; CDR2 reads SYDVKM. Supplemented by reference TRBV28 and TRBJ1-4, the full variable domain reads DVKVTQSSRYLVKRTGEKVFLECVQDMDHENMFWYRQDPGLGLRLIYFSYDVKMKEKGDIPEGYSVSREKKERFSLILESASTNQTSMYLCASSLIASTNEKLFFGSGTQLSVL.

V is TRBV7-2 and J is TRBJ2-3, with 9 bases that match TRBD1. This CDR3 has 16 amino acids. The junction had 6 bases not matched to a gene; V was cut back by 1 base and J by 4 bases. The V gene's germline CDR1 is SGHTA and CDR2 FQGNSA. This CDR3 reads CASSLEWTGVADTQYF. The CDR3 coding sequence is TGTGCCAGCAGCTTAGAGTGGACAGGGGTTGCAGATACGCAGTATTTT.

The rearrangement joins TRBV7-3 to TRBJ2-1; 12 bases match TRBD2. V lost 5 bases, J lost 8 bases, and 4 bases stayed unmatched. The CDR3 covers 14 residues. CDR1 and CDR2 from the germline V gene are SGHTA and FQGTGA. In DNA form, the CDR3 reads TGTGCCAGCAGCGCAGCTAGCGGGGGGGATGAGCAGTTCTTC. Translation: CASSAASGGDEQFF.

CDR3 region: CASSLFGNQPQHF. The CDR3 DNA follows: TGTGCCAGCAGTTTATTCGGGAATCAGCCCCAGCATTTT. V and J are TRBV28 and TRBJ1-5; D uncertain. Deletions cut 1 base from V and 4 bases from J, with 5 bases between. The CDR3 is 13 amino acids. Germline CDR1 and CDR2: MDHEN and SYDVKM.

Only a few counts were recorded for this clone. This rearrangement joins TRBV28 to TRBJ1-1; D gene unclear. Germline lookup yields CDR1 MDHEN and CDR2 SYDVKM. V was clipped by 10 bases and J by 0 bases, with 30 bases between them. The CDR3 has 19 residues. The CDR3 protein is CATYSGFMSTYPMNTEAFF. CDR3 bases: TGTGCCACCTATTCAGGCTTCATGTCTACCTATCCAATGAACACTGAAGCTTTCTTT.

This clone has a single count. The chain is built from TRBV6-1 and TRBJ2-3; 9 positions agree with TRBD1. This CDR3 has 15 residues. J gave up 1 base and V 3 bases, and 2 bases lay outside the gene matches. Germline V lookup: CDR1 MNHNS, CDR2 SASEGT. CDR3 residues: CASSEGDRGTDTQYF. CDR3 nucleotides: TGTGCCAGCAGTGAGGGGGACAGGGGCACAGATACGCAGTATTTT.

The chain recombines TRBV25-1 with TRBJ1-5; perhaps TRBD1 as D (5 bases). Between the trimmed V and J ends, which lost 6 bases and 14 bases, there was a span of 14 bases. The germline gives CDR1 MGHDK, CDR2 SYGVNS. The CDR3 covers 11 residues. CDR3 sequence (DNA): TGTGCCAGCAGGGCCGGGACTCAGGAGCATTTT. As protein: CASRAGTQEHF.

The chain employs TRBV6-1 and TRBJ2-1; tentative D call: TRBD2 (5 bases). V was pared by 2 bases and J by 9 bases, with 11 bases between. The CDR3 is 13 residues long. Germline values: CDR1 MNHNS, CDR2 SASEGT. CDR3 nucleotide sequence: TGTGCCAGCAGTGAATCAGAGGGCGTTGAGCAGTTCTTC. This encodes CASSESEGVEQFF.